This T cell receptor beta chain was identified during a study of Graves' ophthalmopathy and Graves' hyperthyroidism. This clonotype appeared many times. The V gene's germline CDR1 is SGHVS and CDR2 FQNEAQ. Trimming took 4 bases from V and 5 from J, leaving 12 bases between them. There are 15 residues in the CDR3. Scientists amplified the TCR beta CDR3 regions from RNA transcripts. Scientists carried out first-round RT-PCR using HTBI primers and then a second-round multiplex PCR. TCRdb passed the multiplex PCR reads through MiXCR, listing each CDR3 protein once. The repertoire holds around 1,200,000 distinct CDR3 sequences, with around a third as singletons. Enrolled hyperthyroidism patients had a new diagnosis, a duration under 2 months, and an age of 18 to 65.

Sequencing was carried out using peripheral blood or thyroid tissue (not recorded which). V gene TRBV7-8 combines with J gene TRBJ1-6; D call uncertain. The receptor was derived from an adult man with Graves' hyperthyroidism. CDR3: CASSYRSGDNSPLHF. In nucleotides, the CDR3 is TGTGCCAGCAGCTACAGATCCGGAGATAATTCACCCCTCCACTTT. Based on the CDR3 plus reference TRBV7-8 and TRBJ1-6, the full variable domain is GAGVSQSPRYKVAKRGQDVALRCDPISGHVSLFWYQQALGQGPEFLTYFQNEAQLDKSGLPSDRFFAERPEGSVSTLKIQRTQQEDSAVYLCASSYRSGDNSPLHFGNGTRLTVT.